This entry concerns a single TCR beta chain. Its antigen is undetermined. A much larger clone differs from this one at a single base, so this may be a read error. The data were obtained in a study of T cells in Graves' hyperthyroidism and ophthalmopathy. Study-wide results and caveats: Ophthalmopathy was told apart from stable hyperthyroidism by a 13 V-J model.

V was pared by 8 bases and J by 0 bases, with 15 bases between. The CDR3 loop spans 15 amino acids. The germline CDR1 and CDR2 sequences are SNHLY and FYNNEI. The TCR beta CDR3 regions underwent amplification using RNA transcripts as the source. When the TCR CDR3 underwent first-round RT-PCR, the HTBI primer set was used. TCRdb re-called the multiplex PCR reads with MiXCR, one entry per CDR3 protein. The data hold about 400,000 distinct CDR3 sequences, with under 15% observed a single time. This chain links TRBV2 with TRBJ2-3, with D possibly being TRBD2 (6 bases). The receptor was isolated from a woman aged 18-35 years with Graves' hyperthyroidism. The sample comprised blood. CDR3 residues: CASGAGTFSTDTQYF. In DNA, the CDR3 is TGTGCCAGCGGGGCCGGGACTTTTAGCACAGATACGCAGTATTTT.